These 16 T cell receptor beta chains came from one sample sequenced in a study of CD8 T cells in Susac syndrome. The RNA, roughly 0.45 to 1 ug, was put through reverse transcription using random hexamers. TCRdb reanalysed the immunoSEQ multiplex PCR reads using MiXCR and keeps one entry per CDR3 protein. This table holds about 210,000 distinct CDR3 sequences, approximately 95% found once. The specimen was CD4+ T cells from PBMCs. Source of these receptors: a human donor with multiple sclerosis.

The chain carries TRBV20-1 and TRBJ2-2; 9 positions agree with TRBD2. CDR3 length equals 14 residues. J gave up 2 bases and V 6 bases, and 4 bases lay outside the gene matches. The germline V gene encodes CDR1 DFQATT and CDR2 SNEGSKA (reference sequence). The CDR3 nucleotides read TGCAGTGCCAATAGCGGGGGTAACACCGGGGAGCTGTTTTTT. Translation: CSANSGGNTGELFF.

V gene TRBV3-1 combines with J gene TRBJ1-2; D might be TRBD1 (6 bases). V lost 5 bases and J lost 7, with 11 bases in between. The CDR3 extends over 12 amino acids. Germline V gene lookup returns CDR1 LGHDT and CDR2 YNNKEL (reference sequence). CDR3 loop: CASSTNRVGYTF. The DNA of the CDR3 is TGTGCCAGCAGCACGAACAGGGTTGGCTACACCTTC.

This rearrangement joins TRBV20-1 to TRBJ2-5; TRBD1 might be the D (5 bases). Germline V gene sequence: CDR1 DFQATT, CDR2 SNEGSKA (reference sequence). The CDR3 has 12 amino acids. V lost 5 bases and J lost 5, with 12 bases in between. The CDR3, as DNA: TGCAGTGCTCCCGGGTCAGGGGAGACCCAGTACTTC. It yields the protein CSAPGSGETQYF.

This chain connects TRBV3-1 to TRBJ1-2; TRBD1 matches at 9 bases. The J segment lost 4 bases and the V segment lost 4 bases, leaving 7 bases of the junction unmatched. The germline V gene encodes CDR1 LGHDT and CDR2 YNNKEL (reference sequence). CDR3 length equals 15 residues. The CDR3 region is CASSRGQGEGYGYTF. In DNA, the CDR3 is TGTGCCAGCAGCCGGGGACAGGGCGAAGGCTATGGCTACACCTTC.

The CDR3 reads CASSLLVRGNEQYF. CDR3 DNA: TGTGCCAGCAGCTTACTGGTTCGGGGCAACGAGCAGTACTTC. This sequence joins TRBV11-2 and TRBJ2-7, with D perhaps assigned TRBD1 or TRBD2 (5 bases each). In germline, CDR1 is SGHAT, CDR2 FQNNGV. This CDR3 spans 14 amino acids. Deletions cut 2 bases from V and 5 bases from J, with 13 bases between.

A single count supports this clonotype. The chain carries TRBV29-1 and TRBJ2-7; D may correspond to TRBD1 or TRBD2 (5 bases each). The CDR3 has 15 amino acids. Germline CDR1 is SQVTM and CDR2 is ANQGSEA. V gave up 6 bases and J gave up 0 bases, with 18 bases separating them. DNA for the CDR3: TGCAGCGTGATCCTCGGGACGGCGAGCTCCTACGAGCAGTACTTC. This codes for CSVILGTASSYEQYF.

This clonotype was seen once. CDR3 protein: CASSCGQGELCTFSGANVLTF. The CDR3 DNA sequence: TGCGCCAGCAGCTGTGGACAGGGGGAACTCTGTACCTTCTCTGGGGCCAACGTCCTGACTTTC. The chain uses TRBV5-1 and TRBJ2-6; 10 bases are shared with TRBD1. CDR3 size: 21 residues. Germline V gene sequence: CDR1 SGHRS, CDR2 YFSETQ. V lost 3 bases and J lost 0; bases outside the gene matches: 15. The full variable domain, its missing parts supplied by reference TRBV5-1 and TRBJ2-6, is KAGVTQTPRYLIKTRGQQVTLSCSPISGHRSVSWYQQTPGQGLQFLFEYFSETQRNKGNFPGRFSGRQFSNSRSEMNVSTLELGDSALYLCASSCGQGELCTFSGANVLTFGAGSRLTVL.

The chain has TRBV20-1 and TRBJ1-2; 12 bases align to TRBD1. This CDR3 spans 13 amino acids. Germline V CDR1 and CDR2: DFQATT, SNEGSKA (reference sequence). Germline trimming cut 6 bases from V and 7 bases from J; bases unmatched to any gene: 6. CDR3 DNA sequence: TGCAGTGCGGGGACAGGGGGCTTCGGTGGCTACACCTTC. Translation gives CSAGTGGFGGYTF.

V gene TRBV11-2 combines with J gene TRBJ1-2, with TRBD1 as a possible D gene (5 bases). The germline gives CDR1 SGHAT, CDR2 FQNNGV. This CDR3 comprises 15 residues. Trimming removed 6 bases at V and 0 bases at J, with 14 bases between. In nucleotides, the CDR3 is TGTGCCAGCAGACGGATCGCGGGACCTAACTATGGCTACACCTTC. Translating gives CASRRIAGPNYGYTF.

The chain has TRBV12-3 or TRBV12-4 and TRBJ2-1; D gene ambiguous. The CDR3 is 16 residues long. V dropped 3 bases and J dropped 0 bases, with 12 bases sitting between them. The CDR3 coding sequence is TGTGCCAGCAGTTTGTACGGGTCCAGCTCCTACAATGAGCAGTTCTTC. This encodes CASSLYGSSSYNEQFF.

This clonotype showed up just once. The chain recombines TRBV29-1 with TRBJ1-1, with D hard to call. The germline gives CDR1 SQVTM, CDR2 ANQGSEA. V was trimmed by 0 bases and J by 5 bases, leaving 10 bases between them. This CDR3 comprises 13 residues. DNA for the CDR3: TGCAGCGTTGAAGAGCCAAGGGCAACTGAAGCTTTCTTT. Translating it yields CSVEEPRATEAFF.

V usage is TRBV27 and J usage is TRBJ2-1; TRBD2 aligns across 7 bases. V shed 2 bases, J shed 4 bases, and the junction held 8 bases outside the gene matches. The CDR3 has 16 residues. Germline CDR1 MNHEY, CDR2 SMNVEV (reference sequence). The CDR3 bases are TGTGCCAGCAGTTTAGGCAGTAGCGGGTTTTACAATGAGCAGTTCTTC. As protein: CASSLGSSGFYNEQFF.

The chain carries TRBV6-5 and TRBJ1-5, with TRBD1 as a possible D gene (5 bases). The CDR3 sequence is 12 residues long. Deletions cut 5 bases from V and 6 bases from J, with 8 bases between. Germline CDR1 and CDR2: MNHEY and SVGAGI. CDR3 sequence (DNA): TGTGCCAGCAGTCAGAGGGGTCAGCCCCAGCATTTT. Residues: CASSQRGQPQHF.

V is TRBV2 and J is TRBJ1-5; D is unresolved. Germline CDR1 SNHLY, CDR2 FYNNEI. CDR3 length: 13 residues. V lost 3 bases, J lost 2 bases, and 5 bases lay in between. The CDR3 nucleotides are TGTGCCAGCAGTGATGAGCGCAATCAGCCCCAGCATTTT. The encoded protein is CASSDERNQPQHF.

The genes are TRBV3-1 and TRBJ1-2; no definite D call. V was clipped by 1 base and J by 8 bases, with 11 bases between them. Germline CDR1 and CDR2: LGHDT and YNNKEL (reference sequence). The CDR3 runs to 13 residues. The CDR3 loop reads CASSQGSFGGYTF. In nucleotides, the CDR3 is TGTGCCAGCAGCCAAGGGTCCTTTGGCGGCTACACCTTC.

V usage is TRBV29-1 and J usage is TRBJ2-7, with 15 bases lining up with TRBD2. CDR3 length: 15 amino acids. V was pared by 3 bases and J by 6 bases, with 6 bases of the junction left unmatched. Germline CDR1 is SQVTM and CDR2 is ANQGSEA. CDR3 in amino acids: CSVDGGTSGRLEQYF. The CDR3 nucleotides are TGCAGCGTTGATGGCGGGACTAGCGGGAGGCTCGAGCAGTACTTC.